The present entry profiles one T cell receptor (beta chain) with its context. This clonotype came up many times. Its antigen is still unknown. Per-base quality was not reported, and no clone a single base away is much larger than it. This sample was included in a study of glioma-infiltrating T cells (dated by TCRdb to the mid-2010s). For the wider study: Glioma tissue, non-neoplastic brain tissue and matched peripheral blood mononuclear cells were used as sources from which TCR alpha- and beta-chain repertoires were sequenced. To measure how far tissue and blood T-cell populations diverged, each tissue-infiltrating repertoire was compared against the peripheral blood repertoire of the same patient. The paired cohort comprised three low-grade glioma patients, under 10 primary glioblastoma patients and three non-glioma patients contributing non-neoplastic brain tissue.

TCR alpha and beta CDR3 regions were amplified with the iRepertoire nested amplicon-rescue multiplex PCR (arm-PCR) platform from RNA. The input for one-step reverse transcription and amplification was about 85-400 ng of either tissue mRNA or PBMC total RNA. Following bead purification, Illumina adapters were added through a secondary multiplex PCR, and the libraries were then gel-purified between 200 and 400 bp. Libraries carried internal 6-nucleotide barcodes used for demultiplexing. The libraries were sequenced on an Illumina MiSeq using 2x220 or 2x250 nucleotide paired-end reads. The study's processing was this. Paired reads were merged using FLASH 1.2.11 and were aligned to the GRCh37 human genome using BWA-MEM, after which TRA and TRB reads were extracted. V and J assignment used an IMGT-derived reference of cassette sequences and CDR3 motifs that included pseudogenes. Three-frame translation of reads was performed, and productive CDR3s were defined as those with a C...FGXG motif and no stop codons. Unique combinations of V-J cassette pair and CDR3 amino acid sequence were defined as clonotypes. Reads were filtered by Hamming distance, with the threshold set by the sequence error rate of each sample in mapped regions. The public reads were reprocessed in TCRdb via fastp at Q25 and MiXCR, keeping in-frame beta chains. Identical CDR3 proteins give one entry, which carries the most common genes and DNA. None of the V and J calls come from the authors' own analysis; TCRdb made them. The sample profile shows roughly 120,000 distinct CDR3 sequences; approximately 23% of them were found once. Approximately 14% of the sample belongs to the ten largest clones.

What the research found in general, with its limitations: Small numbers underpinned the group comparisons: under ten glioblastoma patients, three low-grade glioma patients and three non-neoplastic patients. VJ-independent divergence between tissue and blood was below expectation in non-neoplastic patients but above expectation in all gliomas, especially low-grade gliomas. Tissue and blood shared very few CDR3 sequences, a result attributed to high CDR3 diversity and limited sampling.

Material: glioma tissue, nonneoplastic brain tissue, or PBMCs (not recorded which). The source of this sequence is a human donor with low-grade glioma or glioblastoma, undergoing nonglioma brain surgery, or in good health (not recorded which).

The DNA reads as follows: TGCGCCAGCAGACGGACTAGCGGGGGGGGAAACATTCAGTACTTC. This translates into CASRRTSGGGNIQYF. The rearranged chain carries TRBV4-1 and TRBJ2-4, and 15 junction bases match TRBD2. The CDR3, cysteine through phenylalanine, is 15 amino acids long. CDR3 DNA only is kept here, 45 bases in frame from base 1. Germline trimming amounts to 6 bases on V and 6 bases on J, with 3 as the count of junction bases outside the gene matches. The germline V gene provides CDR1 MGHRA and CDR2 YSYEKL.